The clone carrying this TCR beta chain was observed a single time. The CDR3 runs to 15 residues. V dropped 5 bases and J dropped 1; count of bases not matched to a gene: 7. Looked up from germline, CDR1 is SGHDN and CDR2 is FVKESK. MiXCR, run by TCRdb on the 5' RACE reads, gives a single entry per CDR3 protein. The sample holds about 67,000 distinct CDR3 sequences, approximately 10% seen once. The sample comes from a study of early T cells in non-severe SARS-CoV-2 infection. Sequencing was carried out using whole blood. The receptor was isolated from an adult who was a healthcare worker with PCR-confirmed SARS-CoV-2 infection or an uninfected control (not recorded which). V is TRBV14 and J is TRBJ2-7; 8 bases agree with TRBD1. CDR3 protein: CASSRRGQASYEQYF. The CDR3 nucleotides are TGTGCCAGCAGCAGAAGGGGACAGGCATCCTACGAGCAGTACTTC.